The 30 T cell receptor beta chains below come from one sample, sequenced in a study of blood T cell repertoires in COVID-19. Assay used: immunoSEQ multiplex PCR; TCRdb lists only in-frame clones, some missing. The table includes more than 30,000 clones, roughly 84% detected once. Specimen: peripheral blood. These receptors were collected from a man in his fifties or sixties with active COVID-19.

V gene TRBV24-1 combines with J gene TRBJ2-5; 9 bases agree with TRBD1. Germline assignment: CDR1 KGHDR and CDR2 SFDVKD. V gave up 2 bases and J gave up 4 bases; unmatched junction bases: 1. The CDR3 covers 14 residues. The CDR3 nucleotides are TGTGCCACCAGTGATTACAGGGGGCTAGAGACCCAGTACTTC. The encoded protein is CATSDYRGLETQYF.

The chain has TRBV9 and TRBJ2-2, with TRBD1 matching 8 bases. CDR1 is SGDLS, CDR2 YYNGEE, per germline. J gave up 7 bases and V 6 bases, and 11 bases lay outside the gene matches. CDR3 length: 15 residues. This CDR3 is CASTPSGTGHGELFF. The CDR3 nucleotides read TGTGCCAGCACCCCATCCGGGACAGGTCACGGGGAGCTGTTTTTT.

The rearrangement uses TRBV19 and TRBJ2-2, with D possibly being TRBD2 (5 bases). The V end lost 4 bases, the J end lost 2 bases, and 8 bases lay between the germline ends. From germline, CDR1 is LNHDA and CDR2 SQIVND (reference sequence). The CDR3 is 14 amino acids. The DNA for the CDR3 is TGTGCCAGTAGTAAGTCGGGAAACACCGGGGAGCTGTTTTTT. It specifies CASSKSGNTGELFF.

This sequence joins TRBV7-2 and TRBJ2-1; 8 bases map to TRBD2. The CDR3 is 16 amino acids. After removal of 2 bases from V and 5 bases from J, the junction contained 8 bases not matched to a gene. In germline, CDR1 is SGHTA, CDR2 FQGNSA. The CDR3 protein is CASSLPGGGPNNEQFF. The CDR3 nucleotides are TGTGCCAGCAGCTTACCGGGCGGGGGGCCCAACAATGAGCAGTTCTTC.

This clone was counted only a few times. The J gene is TRBJ1-2, the V gene TRBV4-3; 10 bases are a match to TRBD1. Germline-derived CDR1 and CDR2 are LGHNA and YSLEER. V trimming: 0 bases; J trimming: 4 bases; junction bases outside the gene matches: 5. The CDR3 has 16 residues. The CDR3 sequence is CASSQDGQGGFYGYTF. CDR3 coding DNA: TGCGCCAGCAGCCAAGATGGACAGGGGGGGTTCTATGGCTACACCTTC.

This chain joins TRBV12-5 and TRBJ2-3, with 9 bases matching TRBD1. The CDR3 totals 16 residues. CDR1 is LGHNT, CDR2 FRNRAP, per germline. V shed 6 bases, J shed 3 bases, and the junction held 10 bases outside the gene matches. The CDR3 DNA is TGTGCTAGTGGATCAACAGGGGGCGCGTGGACAGATACGCAGTATTTT. It encodes CASGSTGGAWTDTQYF.

This rearrangement joins TRBV6-5 to TRBJ1-1, with a weak D call TRBD1 (5 bases). This CDR3 comprises 13 residues. Germline assignment: CDR1 MNHEY and CDR2 SVGAGI. V gave up 6 bases and J gave up 0 bases, with 8 bases separating them. The CDR3 DNA is TGTGCCAGCAGAAGGGGTATGAACACTGAAGCTTTCTTT. Protein product: CASRRGMNTEAFF.

The chain joins TRBV19 to TRBJ1-5; 8 positions match TRBD1. CDR3 length: 16 residues. Germline V CDR1 and CDR2: LNHDA, SQIVND (reference sequence). J gave up 2 bases and V 2 bases, and 5 bases lay outside the gene matches. In DNA form, the CDR3 reads TGTGCCAGTAGTATACGTTTGACAGGGGGCAATCAGCCCCAGCATTTT. It translates to CASSIRLTGGNQPQHF. Full variable domain (remainder filled in from reference TRBV19 and TRBJ1-5): DGGITQSPKYLFRKEGQNVTLSCEQNLNHDAMYWYRQDPGQGLRLIYYSQIVNDFQKGDIAEGYSVSREKKESFPLTVTSAQKNPTAFYLCASSIRLTGGNQPQHFGDGTRLSIL.

The chain uses TRBV7-8 and TRBJ2-7; D possibly corresponds to TRBD2 (6 bases). This CDR3 spans 13 amino acids. Looked up from germline, CDR1 is SGHVS and CDR2 is FQNEAQ. V was clipped by 6 bases and J by 3 bases, with 12 bases between them. The CDR3 DNA sequence: TGTGCCAGCAGGGGACTTGGGCGCTACGAGCAGTACTTC. It translates to CASRGLGRYEQYF. Full variable domain (outside the CDR3, taken from reference TRBV7-8 and TRBJ2-7): GAGVSQSPRYKVAKRGQDVALRCDPISGHVSLFWYQQALGQGPEFLTYFQNEAQLDKSGLPSDRFFAERPEGSVSTLKIQRTQQEDSAVYLCASRGLGRYEQYFGPGTRLTVT.

The rearrangement uses TRBV10-3 and TRBJ1-2; possible D gene TRBD1, 6 bases. This CDR3 has 14 amino acids. Looked up from germline, CDR1 is ENHRY and CDR2 is SYGVKD. Trimming left V 3 bases short and J 5 bases short, with 13 bases between. The CDR3 spells CAISEQGMRYGYTF. CDR3 nucleotides: TGTGCCATCAGTGAACAGGGAATGAGGTATGGCTACACCTTC.

This clone was counted between two and nine times. The J gene is TRBJ1-2, the V gene TRBV7-9, with D unresolved. Between the trimmed V and J ends, which lost 2 bases and 2 bases, there was a span of 6 bases. The CDR3 covers 13 residues. Per the germline V gene, CDR1 is SEHNR and CDR2 is FQNEAQ (reference sequence). CDR3 residues: CASSLISNYGYTF. The CDR3 DNA follows: TGTGCCAGCAGCTTAATAAGCAACTATGGCTACACCTTC.

This chain joins TRBV3-1 (or the pseudogene TRBV3-2) and TRBJ1-1; D perhaps matches TRBD1 (6 bases). CDR3 length: 17 amino acids. Trimming left V 2 bases short and J 3 bases short, with 19 bases between. Germline V gene lookup returns CDR1 LGHDT and CDR2 YNNKEL (reference sequence). Written as DNA, the CDR3 is TGTGCCAGCAGCCAACTTTGGACAGATTTTTGGGACACTGAAGCTTTCTTT. This encodes CASSQLWTDFWDTEAFF.

The genes are TRBV5-6 and TRBJ2-5; 8 bases line up with TRBD1. Germline V gene lookup returns CDR1 SGHDT and CDR2 YYEEEE. There are 15 residues in the CDR3. J was trimmed by 4 bases and V by 9 bases; bases with no gene match: 14. The chain's CDR3 is CATNAGGRGRETQYF. The CDR3 DNA follows: TGTGCCACCAATGCAGGGGGCCGGGGGAGAGAGACCCAGTACTTC.

The rearrangement links TRBV3-1 (or the pseudogene TRBV3-2) to TRBJ2-5; D unclear. Germline CDR1 LGHDT, CDR2 YNNKEL (reference sequence). Trimming cost V 5 bases and J 3 bases, with 19 bases left between them. This CDR3 is built from 16 residues. CDR3 in DNA: TGTGCCAGCAGCGGCTCCCCCGTCGACAAAGAAGAGACCCAGTACTTC. Encoded protein: CASSGSPVDKEETQYF.

The V gene is TRBV5-1, the J gene TRBJ2-3; D is perhaps TRBD1 (7 bases). Per the germline V gene, CDR1 is SGHRS and CDR2 is YFSETQ. The CDR3 spans 16 residues. Trimming pared 5 bases from V and 4 bases from J, leaving 20 bases between. CDR3: CASRPGGSVGADTQYF. Here the CDR3 DNA reads TGCGCCAGCAGGCCAGGGGGGTCGGTTGGGGCAGATACGCAGTATTTT.

CDR3 nucleotides: TGTGCCAGCAGTCGGGGTCCATCGCCGAACATTCAGTACTTC. Protein product: CASSRGPSPNIQYF. V and J are TRBV6-5 and TRBJ2-4; possible D gene TRBD2, 5 bases. The length of the CDR3 is 14 residues. Trimming pared 5 bases from V and 7 bases from J, leaving 15 bases between. From germline, CDR1 is MNHEY and CDR2 SVGAGI.

The chain links TRBV7-2 to TRBJ1-6; 7 nucleotides agree with TRBD1. Germline V gene data show CDR1 as SGHTA and CDR2 as FQGNSA. With V trimmed by 2 bases and J by 4 bases, 14 bases remained unmatched. The CDR3 loop spans 19 amino acids. CDR3 DNA sequence: TGTGCCAGCAGCTTAAAGACAGGGCCAACCCTGGGGTATAATTCACCCCTCCACTTT. The encoded protein is CASSLKTGPTLGYNSPLHF.

The rearrangement uses TRBV18 and TRBJ2-2; 8 nucleotides align to TRBD1. Germline V lookup: CDR1 KGHSH, CDR2 LQKENI. V lost 2 bases and J lost 1; bases outside the gene matches: 3. The CDR3 runs to 16 residues. CDR3 loop: CASSPAGTGNTGELFF. The CDR3 DNA follows: TGTGCCAGCTCACCAGCCGGGACAGGGAACACCGGGGAGCTGTTTTTT.

V and J are TRBV3-1 (or the pseudogene TRBV3-2) and TRBJ2-3, with TRBD2 matching over 9 bases. With V trimmed by 3 bases and J by 5 bases, 15 bases remained unmatched. CDR1 and CDR2 from the germline V gene are LGHDT and YNNKEL (reference sequence). This CDR3 has 18 amino acids. Written as DNA, the CDR3 is TGTGCCAGCAGCCACCCAGGGCTAGCGGGGCTGGTGGTAGATACGCAGTATTTT. This sequence encodes CASSHPGLAGLVVDTQYF.

This clone was detected only once. The V and J genes are TRBV4-3 and TRBJ2-7; 11 bases are a match to TRBD2. The germline gives CDR1 LGHNA, CDR2 YSLEER. The CDR3 has 17 amino acids. V gave up 0 bases and J gave up 5 bases; unmatched junction bases: 9. CDR3 protein: CASSQDLTSGVLNEQYF. For the CDR3, the DNA is TGCGCCAGCAGCCAAGATCTGACTAGCGGGGTCCTGAACGAGCAGTACTTC.

The V gene is TRBV14, the J gene TRBJ2-3; 13 bases fit TRBD2. The length of the CDR3 is 18 residues. Unmatched junction bases numbered 13, after V lost 9 bases and J lost 1 base. Germline CDR1 and CDR2: SGHDN and FVKESK. CDR3 sequence reads: CASSQLAGGTFGTDTQYF. The CDR3 nucleotides read TGTGCCAGTTCCCAACTAGCGGGAGGGACTTTTGGCACAGATACGCAGTATTTT.

V usage is TRBV7-8 and J usage is TRBJ2-7; D remains unclear. From germline, CDR1 is SGHVS and CDR2 FQNEAQ. The CDR3 runs to 12 residues. Trimming left V 7 bases short and J 3 bases short, with 10 bases between. The CDR3 nucleotides are TGTGCCAGCACTGGGCTGGACTACGAGCAGTACTTC. Residues: CASTGLDYEQYF. The full variable domain, its missing parts supplied by reference TRBV7-8 and TRBJ2-7, is GAGVSQSPRYKVAKRGQDVALRCDPISGHVSLFWYQQALGQGPEFLTYFQNEAQLDKSGLPSDRFFAERPEGSVSTLKIQRTQQEDSAVYLCASTGLDYEQYFGPGTRLTVT.

V is TRBV30 and J is TRBJ1-6; no clear D gene. With 5 bases removed from V and 9 bases from J, the gap between germline ends came to 20 bases. CDR1 GTSNPN and CDR2 SVGIG come from the germline V gene (reference sequence). The CDR3 is made up of 15 amino acids. CDR3 sequence: CAWGVLGSIISPLHF. The CDR3 DNA reads TGTGCCTGGGGAGTCCTAGGCAGTATTATTTCACCCCTCCACTTT.

V gene TRBV4-3 combines with J gene TRBJ1-2, with a possible D match to TRBD1 (5 bases). Germline CDR1 and CDR2: LGHNA and YSLEER. This CDR3 is 13 amino acids long. V was pared by 2 bases and J by 4 bases, with 8 bases between. CDR3 nucleotides: TGCGCCAGCAGCCAACAGGGCGCCTATGGCTACACCTTC. As protein: CASSQQGAYGYTF.

The rearrangement uses TRBV4-1 and TRBJ2-7; the D is unclear. Per the germline V gene, CDR1 is MGHRA and CDR2 is YSYEKL. The CDR3 has 15 residues. V lost 2 bases and J 2 bases, leaving 13 bases between the germline ends. DNA of the CDR3: TGCGCCAGCAGCCAACCCTCCCAGGTGACCTACGAGCAGTACTTC. This sequence encodes CASSQPSQVTYEQYF.

V gene TRBV30 combines with J gene TRBJ2-2, with TRBD1 matching over 7 bases. CDR1 and CDR2 from the germline V gene are GTSNPN and SVGIG (reference sequence). The junction had 3 bases not matched to a gene; V was cut back by 0 bases and J by 5 bases. The CDR3 extends over 14 amino acids. DNA for the CDR3: TGTGCCTGGAGTGTCACAGGGGCAACCGGGGAGCTGTTTTTT. It is translated as CAWSVTGATGELFF.

This chain connects TRBV5-1 to TRBJ2-2, with TRBD1 matching 9 bases. Germline-derived CDR1 and CDR2 are SGHRS and YFSETQ. The V gene end was trimmed by 3 bases and the J gene end by 7 bases; junction bases not matched to a gene: 7. The CDR3 has 15 residues. CDR3 sequence (DNA): TGCGCCAGCAGCTCTGGACAGGGGAGGAACGGGGAGCTGTTTTTT. Its protein is CASSSGQGRNGELFF.

The chain couples TRBV3-1 (or the pseudogene TRBV3-2) to TRBJ1-6; D gene ambiguous. Germline V gene sequence: CDR1 LGHDT, CDR2 YNNKEL (reference sequence). This CDR3 has 14 residues. V lost 5 bases and J lost 7, with 12 bases in between. The CDR3 protein is CASSYDGKNSPLHF. CDR3 coding DNA: TGTGCCAGCAGCTATGACGGGAAAAATTCACCCCTCCACTTT.

The chain is built from TRBV7-3 and TRBJ2-3; 10 positions agree with TRBD2. The germline V gene encodes CDR1 SGHTA and CDR2 FQGTGA. The CDR3 loop spans 15 amino acids. The J segment lost 5 bases and the V segment lost 6 bases, leaving 8 bases of the junction unmatched. For the CDR3, the DNA is TGTGCCAGCAGTCTAGTAGCGGGAGGTGTAGATACGCAGTATTTT. Amino acid sequence: CASSLVAGGVDTQYF.

The V call is TRBV6-5, the J call TRBJ1-5; tentative D call: TRBD1 (5 bases). This CDR3 spans 13 amino acids. In germline, CDR1 is MNHEY, CDR2 SVGAGI. Trimming stripped 7 bases from V and 5 bases from J, with 12 bases between. The CDR3 coding sequence is TGTGCCAGCAAAAGGACACTCTATCAGCCCCAGCATTTT. Translated, it gives CASKRTLYQPQHF.